This T cell receptor (beta chain) was identified in a study of chemoradiotherapy in HPV16-positive cancers. Clones were sequenced by immunoSEQ multiplex PCR, and TCRdb holds only the in-frame ones, with some missing. The repertoire holds about 3,000 clones, with 85% as singletons. Germline V CDR1 and CDR2: KGHSH, LQKENI. Trimming left V 4 bases short and J 8 bases short, with 11 bases between. The CDR3 runs to 13 residues. In the case of this clone: What it recognizes is unknown.

Findings and caveats of the study: Functional assays defining HPV-specific T cells used only two HPV16-positive patients.

The gene calls are TRBV18 and TRBJ1-4; no clear D gene. The receptor's source is a human donor with HPV-associated anogenital cancer. Sequenced material: blood, taken from a patient who underwent chemoradiotherapy. The CDR3 bases are TGTGCCAGCTCACGTGAAGTAAGCGAAAAACTGTTTTTT. It specifies CASSREVSEKLFF.